This T cell receptor (beta chain) was documented in a study of shared clonotypes between healthy human individuals. Looking at the study overall: The cohort comprised a couple of women and a few men. Their ages spanned 18 to 49 years.

On this clone itself: Its antigen is not known.

Study-level findings and limits: Naive subsets generally exceeded memory subsets in estimated richness.

CDR3 length: 17 residues. Per the germline V gene, CDR1 is KGHSH and CDR2 is LQKENI. V was cut by 4 bases and J by 3 bases, with 22 bases left in between. Sequenced by immunoSEQ multiplex PCR; TCRdb stores in-frame clones only, minus some. This table has about 2 million clones, approximately 95% appearing once. Sequences were obtained from naive CD4+ T cells sorted from blood. The subset denotes: CD45RA+ positively selected. The receptor comes from a man younger than 35 in good health. The chain is built from TRBV18 and TRBJ2-7; a possible D gene is TRBD1 (6 bases). The CDR3 protein is CASSQGRQQRGYYEQYF. The CDR3 bases are TGTGCCAGCTCACAGGGCAGGCAGCAAAGGGGGTACTACGAGCAGTACTTC.